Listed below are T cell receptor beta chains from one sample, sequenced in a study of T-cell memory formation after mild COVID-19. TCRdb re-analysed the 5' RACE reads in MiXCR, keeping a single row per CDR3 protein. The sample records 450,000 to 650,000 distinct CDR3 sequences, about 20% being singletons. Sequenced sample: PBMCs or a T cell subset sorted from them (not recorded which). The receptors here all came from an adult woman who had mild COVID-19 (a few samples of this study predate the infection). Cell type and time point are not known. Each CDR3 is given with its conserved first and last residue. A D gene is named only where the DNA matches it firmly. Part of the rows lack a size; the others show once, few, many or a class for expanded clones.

TGTGCCAGTAGTCCCTCACGATTTTATGAGCAGTTCTTC	CASSPSRFYEQFF	TRBJ2-1	-	TRBV19	-
TGCGCCAGCAGCTTGGCCCCTTGGAGCCCGGAGACCCAGTACTTC	CASSLAPWSPETQYF	TRBJ2-5	-	TRBV5-1	-
TGCGCCAGCAGCCGCGATCCGTCCTATGGCTACACCTTC	CASSRDPSYGYTF	TRBJ1-2	-	TRBV4-1	-
TGCGCCAGCAGCTTGGCCCCCACAGGGGGTGTTGGTCAGCCCCAGCATTTT	CASSLAPTGGVGQPQHF	TRBJ1-5	few	TRBV5-1	TRBD1
TGTGCCAGCAGCCCGACCAGGAGAACTCAAGAGACCCAGTACTTC	CASSPTRRTQETQYF	TRBJ2-5	-	TRBV7-6	-
TGTGCCACCAGTGATTTAGCCCTACTGGGGCAGTATTTT	CATSDLALLGQYF	TRBJ2-3	few	TRBV24-1	-
TGTGCCAGCAGTGACTGGCAGGGTGGCTCTCAGCCCCAGCATTTT	CASSDWQGGSQPQHF	TRBJ1-5	few	TRBV2	-
TGTGCCAGCAGCGTAGGGGTTAGCGTGACCTACAATGAGCAGTTCTTC	CASSVGVSVTYNEQFF	TRBJ2-1	-	TRBV9	-
TGTGCCACCAGTGACCTCAGGGAGCCAGGCACAGATACGCAGTATTTT	CATSDLREPGTDTQYF	TRBJ2-3	few	TRBV24-1	-
TGTGCTAGCAGCTTAGGGACTAGCCCGAACACCGGGGAGCTGTTTTTT	CASSLGTSPNTGELFF	TRBJ2-2	-	TRBV7-7	TRBD2
TGTGCCAGCAGCAAAGTGGCGGAAAACTGGAAGACTGAAGCTTTCTTT	CASSKVAENWKTEAFF	TRBJ1-1	-	TRBV21-1	-
TGCAGCGTTGAGTCCAGCTATGGCTACACCTTC	CSVESSYGYTF	TRBJ1-2	-	TRBV29-1	-
TGTGCCAGCAGTCCCCGTCGAGGGAGAGATGGCTACACCTTC	CASSPRRGRDGYTF	TRBJ1-2	few	TRBV12-3/TRBV12-4	-
TGTGCCACCAGTGATCCGGGACAGAAAAATTACGAGCAGTACTTC	CATSDPGQKNYEQYF	TRBJ2-7	-	TRBV24-1	TRBD1
TGCAGTGCTGGCCGGGGACAGGGGCTTGTGAATGAGCAGTTCTTC	CSAGRGQGLVNEQFF	TRBJ2-1	few	TRBV20-1	TRBD1
TGTGCCAGCAGCCGACTGATAGCGGGAGGGCTGGATACGCAGTATTTT	CASSRLIAGGLDTQYF	TRBJ2-3	-	TRBV7-9	TRBD2
TGTGTAATTGGCGCGCTAGACTACAATGAGCAGTTCTTC	CVIGALDYNEQFF	TRBJ2-1	-	TRBV12-3/TRBV12-4	-
TGCGCCAGCAGCTTGGGGTCTGCGACTAGCGGCTACAATGAGCAGTTCTTC	CASSLGSATSGYNEQFF	TRBJ2-1	-	TRBV5-1	TRBD2
TGCAGTGCTAGAGATCCGGCTAGCGGGAGTGGGGAGCAGTACTTC	CSARDPASGSGEQYF	TRBJ2-7	-	TRBV20-1	TRBD2
TGTGCCAGCTCACCACCGAGGGGGGCAACCGGGGAGCTGTTTTTT	CASSPPRGATGELFF	TRBJ2-2	few	TRBV18	-
TGTGCCACCAGTGATTCGGTGCGGGGGGGCAATGAGCAGTTCTTC	CATSDSVRGGNEQFF	TRBJ2-1	-	TRBV24-1	TRBD2
TGTGCCAGCAGTGTGAGACAGCACCCCTACAATGAGCAGTTCTTC	CASSVRQHPYNEQFF	TRBJ2-1	few	TRBV6-1	-
TGTGCCAGCAGCTTAGACGGGGCGATCTGGCAGGCCGGGGAGCTGTTTTTT	CASSLDGAIWQAGELFF	TRBJ2-2	-	TRBV7-8	-
TGTGCCAGCAGTTTTAGTAGGGGGGACACTGAAGCTTTCTTT	CASSFSRGDTEAFF	TRBJ1-1	-	TRBV12-3/TRBV12-4	-
TGTGCCAGCAGCATAGGCAGGGCCTCCTACGAGCAGTACTTC	CASSIGRASYEQYF	TRBJ2-7	-	TRBV6-5	-
TGTGCCAGCAGTCGCCCAGGGATCGGGACCCAGTACTTC	CASSRPGIGTQYF	TRBJ2-5	-	TRBV12-3/TRBV12-4	-
TGTGCCAGCAGCCCCAACGTGCATCCTTCGGGCTACACCTTC	CASSPNVHPSGYTF	TRBJ1-2	few	TRBV9	-
TGTGCCAGCAGTTTTAGCGGGAGTCCCGGGGAGCTGTTTTTT	CASSFSGSPGELFF	TRBJ2-2	-	TRBV27	TRBD2